This T cell receptor (beta chain) was obtained from a study of shared clonotypes between healthy human individuals. TCRdb keeps only in-frame clones here, not all; method: immunoSEQ multiplex PCR. The sample has some 2.3 million clones; more than 80% are singletons. As concerns this clone: Its matching antigen is unknown.

General study results and limits: Having only a few donors restricted how much genetic and exposure-history diversity was captured.

This TCR was recovered from a young man in good health. Some clones in this sample may be carry-over from other donors' samples. Sample: naive CD4+ T cells from PBMCs. Subset indicated: CD45RA+ positively selected.

This chain's CDR3 is CASSERTGAGHEQYF. In nucleotides, the CDR3 is TGTGCCAGCAGTGAGAGGACAGGGGCGGGGCACGAGCAGTACTTC. The chain combines TRBV28 with TRBJ2-7; 9 nucleotides match TRBD1. The V and J ends lost 5 bases and 5 bases, in that order; junction bases with no gene match: 10. Germline CDR1 reads MDHEN; CDR2 reads SYDVKM. The CDR3 runs to 15 residues.